These T cell receptor beta chains were read from a single sample in a study of regulatory T cells in long-lasting Graves disease. TCRdb re-analysed the multiplex PCR reads in MiXCR, keeping a single row per CDR3 protein. The sample lists a few hundred thousand distinct CDR3 sequences, around 23% occurring once. Source: peripheral blood mononuclear cells (PBMCs), taken when the disease was refractory, from a patient treated with antithyroid drugs. These receptors were collected from a female donor with Graves disease. Both conserved end residues are part of each CDR3. A D gene is named only where the DNA matches it firmly. Clone size is shown for a subset of rows, as once, few, many or a class of expanded clone.

cdr3_aa,cdr3_nt,j_call,clone_size,d_call,v_call
CASSRTGSQETQYF,TGTGCCAGCAGTCGTACAGGTTCTCAAGAGACCCAGTACTTC,TRBJ2-5,few,.,TRBV11-1
CASSLGGRGSYEQYF,TGCGCCAGCAGCTTGGGAGGAAGGGGCTCCTACGAGCAGTACTTC,TRBJ2-7,many,.,TRBV5-1
CAISDSGQGRNEKLFF,TGTGCCATCAGTGACTCGGGACAGGGCCGAAATGAAAAACTGTTTTTT,TRBJ1-4,.,TRBD1,TRBV10-3
CASSPDQWPQHF,TGTGCCAGCAGCCCAGATCAGTGGCCCCAGCATTTT,TRBJ1-5,many,.,TRBV7-8
CASSLGPTDNYGYTF,TGCGCCAGCAGCTTGGGTCCGACAGATAACTATGGCTACACCTTC,TRBJ1-2,many,.,TRBV5-1
CASRDRGWFEQYF,TGTGCCAGCAGGGACAGGGGATGGTTTGAGCAGTACTTC,TRBJ2-7,few,TRBD1,TRBV2
CSASRGSFYEQYF,TGCAGTGCCAGTAGGGGGAGCTTCTACGAGCAGTACTTC,TRBJ2-7,once,.,TRBV20-1
CAISYRSNTEAFF,TGTGCCATCAGTTACAGGTCGAACACTGAAGCTTTCTTT,TRBJ1-1,few,.,TRBV10-3
CASRFGRVDTGELFF,TGTGCCAGCAGGTTTGGGAGGGTCGACACCGGGGAGCTGTTTTTT,TRBJ2-2,many,TRBD2,TRBV6-1
CASSRSSSTTDMQYF,TGTGCCAGCAGTCGTAGTAGTAGCACCACAGATATGCAGTATTTT,TRBJ2-3,.,.,TRBV12-3/TRBV12-4
CASSLPGQGAREQYF,TGTGCCAGCAGTTTACCGGGACAGGGGGCGCGTGAGCAGTACTTC,TRBJ2-7,many,TRBD1,TRBV28
CASSPDRQGSREQYF,TGTGCCAGCAGCCCCGACCGACAGGGGTCTAGGGAGCAGTACTTC,TRBJ2-7,many,TRBD1,TRBV11-2
CASTGGLYEQYF,TGTGCCAGCACGGGGGGACTCTACGAGCAGTACTTC,TRBJ2-7,.,TRBD2,TRBV14
CSVGQGASEQYF,TGCAGTGTGGGACAGGGGGCCAGCGAGCAGTACTTC,TRBJ2-7,many,TRBD1,TRBV29-1
CATSVEGNNEKLFF,TGTGCCACCAGCGTCGAGGGGAATAATGAAAAACTGTTTTTT,TRBJ1-4,few,.,TRBV15
CAAGNTGELFF,TGTGCCGCCGGCAACACCGGGGAGCTGTTTTTT,TRBJ2-2,.,.,TRBV12-3/TRBV12-4
CASRVQHSAGEQYF,TGTGCCAGCCGTGTTCAGCATTCGGCGGGCGAGCAGTACTTC,TRBJ2-7,many,.,TRBV2
CASRVLWGPYEQYF,TGCGCCAGTCGGGTCCTCTGGGGCCCTTACGAGCAGTACTTC,TRBJ2-7,few,.,TRBV5-1
CAWSALPYEQYF,TGTGCCTGGAGTGCTCTGCCCTACGAGCAGTACTTC,TRBJ2-7,.,.,TRBV30
CASSLFGQGANEQFF,TGTGCCAGCAGCTTATTTGGACAGGGGGCTAATGAGCAGTTCTTC,TRBJ2-1,.,TRBD1,TRBV7-6
CASLGDRAVGYTF,TGTGCCAGCTTAGGGGACAGGGCGGTCGGCTACACCTTC,TRBJ1-2,many,TRBD1,TRBV2
CSATRLAGGKGDEQYF,TGCAGTGCTACCAGACTAGCGGGAGGCAAGGGGGACGAGCAGTACTTC,TRBJ2-7,.,TRBD2,TRBV20-1
CASSPWDLNYEQYF,TGTGCCAGCAGTCCCTGGGACTTGAACTACGAGCAGTACTTC,TRBJ2-7,many,.,TRBV28
CASSLFWERDSGAYNEQFF,TGTGCCAGCAGTTTATTTTGGGAGCGGGACTCCGGGGCATACAATGAGCAGTTCTTC,TRBJ2-1,.,TRBD2,TRBV27
CASSLGHPSEQYF,TGTGCCAGCAGTTTGGGACATCCATCTGAGCAGTACTTC,TRBJ2-7,many,.,TRBV2
CASSLLLAETYEQYF,TGTGCCAGCAGCTTATTACTAGCGGAGACCTACGAGCAGTACTTC,TRBJ2-7,many,TRBD2,TRBV7-8
CASSLGRSDQNQPQHF,TGTGCCAGCAGCTTGGGTCGGTCAGACCAAAATCAGCCCCAGCATTTT,TRBJ1-5,.,.,TRBV5-6
CASSRTSNQPQHF,TGTGCCAGCAGTCGAACGAGCAATCAGCCCCAGCATTTT,TRBJ1-5,.,.,TRBV12-3/TRBV12-4
CSEASGRETQYF,TGCAGTGAGGCTAGCGGGAGAGAGACCCAGTACTTC,TRBJ2-5,many,TRBD2,TRBV20-1
CASSPRSYQETQYF,TGTGCCAGCAGCCCCCGGAGCTACCAAGAGACCCAGTACTTC,TRBJ2-5,few,.,TRBV9
CATRQQMNAGELFF,TGTGCCACCCGACAGCAGATGAACGCCGGGGAGCTGTTTTTT,TRBJ2-2,few,.,TRBV28
CASSSGGPTAGGSTRGYEQYF,TGTGCCAGCAGCTCCGGGGGCCCCACAGCGGGAGGTTCGACCAGAGGCTACGAGCAGTACTTC,TRBJ2-7,few,TRBD2,TRBV7-2
CASSPPGVSTAAFF,TGTGCCAGCAGTCCCCCCGGAGTGTCCACGGCGGCTTTCTTT,TRBJ1-1,.,.,TRBV6-4
CAIGTGARNQPQHF,TGTGCCATCGGGACGGGGGCGCGCAATCAGCCCCAGCATTTT,TRBJ1-5,.,.,TRBV10-3
CASSERTGATYGYTF,TGTGCCAGCAGTGAGAGGACAGGGGCAACCTATGGCTACACCTTC,TRBJ1-2,many,TRBD1,TRBV6-1
CSARVTVANTGELFF,TGCAGTGCTAGAGTGACGGTAGCGAACACCGGGGAGCTGTTTTTT,TRBJ2-2,.,.,TRBV20-1
CASAWDSPYEQYF,TGCGCCAGCGCCTGGGACAGCCCCTACGAGCAGTACTTC,TRBJ2-7,few,TRBD1,TRBV10-2
CASSFGDSARNQPQHF,TGTGCCAGCAGTTTTGGGGACAGCGCGCGGAATCAGCCCCAGCATTTT,TRBJ1-5,many,TRBD1,TRBV12-3/TRBV12-4
CSVEDFGEGETQYF,TGCAGCGTTGAAGACTTTGGGGAGGGGGAGACCCAGTACTTC,TRBJ2-5,few,TRBD2,TRBV29-1
CASSLLGSGANVLTF,TGTGCCAGCAGCTTACTGGGCTCTGGGGCCAACGTCCTGACTTTC,TRBJ2-6,many,.,TRBV7-9
CASSLPGGGETQYF,TGTGCCAGCAGTTTACCGGGAGGCGGAGAGACCCAGTACTTC,TRBJ2-5,many,TRBD2,TRBV28
CASSLSASSYEQYF,TGTGCCAGCAGTTTATCGGCTAGCTCCTACGAGCAGTACTTC,TRBJ2-7,many,.,TRBV12-3/TRBV12-4
CASSEGMGQTSTF,TGTGCCAGCAGTGAAGGGATGGGACAGACATCAACATTT,TRBJ1-5,few,TRBD1,TRBV12-3/TRBV12-4
CASTLHGTANTEAFF,TGTGCCAGCACCCTACACGGGACAGCAAACACTGAAGCTTTCTTT,TRBJ1-1,many,TRBD1,TRBV28
CASSLAHSNTGELFF,TGCGCCAGCAGCTTGGCGCACTCCAACACCGGGGAGCTGTTTTTT,TRBJ2-2,.,.,TRBV5-1
CASNDREGKYEQYF,TGTGCCAGCAACGACAGGGAGGGAAAATACGAGCAGTACTTC,TRBJ2-7,few,.,TRBV28
CASSNNSFYGYTF,TGTGCCAGCAGCAACAATTCATTCTATGGCTACACCTTC,TRBJ1-2,many,.,TRBV28
CASSLGTGNGYTF,TGTGCCAGCAGTCTTGGTACAGGGAATGGCTACACCTTC,TRBJ1-2,many,.,TRBV7-9
CASSDRQVYEQYF,TGTGCCAGCAGTGACCGACAGGTCTACGAGCAGTACTTC,TRBJ2-7,many,.,TRBV28
CASSHGIGDTEAFF,TGTGCCAGCTCACATGGGATTGGGGACACTGAAGCTTTCTTT,TRBJ1-1,.,.,TRBV18
CASNQGDYEQYF,TGTGCCAGCAACCAGGGGGACTACGAGCAGTACTTC,TRBJ2-7,many,TRBD1,TRBV28
CASSSGLAEITYEQYF,TGTGCCAGCAGTTCGGGACTAGCGGAAATCACCTACGAGCAGTACTTC,TRBJ2-7,many,TRBD2,TRBV28
CASSFSGGRGDEQFF,TGTGCCAGCAGTTTTTCTGGCGGGAGAGGGGATGAGCAGTTCTTC,TRBJ2-1,.,TRBD2,TRBV28
CASEETGDYEQYF,TGTGCCAGCGAGGAGACAGGGGATTACGAGCAGTACTTC,TRBJ2-7,many,TRBD1,TRBV2
CSARAASRQGSYGYTF,TGCAGTGCTAGAGCTGCGAGCCGGCAGGGCAGCTATGGCTACACCTTC,TRBJ1-2,few,.,TRBV20-1
CASSETSGSGEQYF,TGTGCTAGCAGCGAAACTAGCGGGAGTGGCGAGCAGTACTTC,TRBJ2-7,.,TRBD2,TRBV7-7
CASQTAWQETQYF,TGCGCCAGCCAAACAGCCTGGCAAGAGACCCAGTACTTC,TRBJ2-5,.,.,TRBV5-1
CASSTGSYNSPLHF,TGTGCCAGCAGTACGGGATCCTATAATTCACCCCTCCACTTT,TRBJ1-6,many,.,TRBV28
CASSLGQISGNTIYF,TGTGCCAGCAGCTTAGGACAGATCTCTGGAAACACCATATATTTT,TRBJ1-3,many,.,TRBV28